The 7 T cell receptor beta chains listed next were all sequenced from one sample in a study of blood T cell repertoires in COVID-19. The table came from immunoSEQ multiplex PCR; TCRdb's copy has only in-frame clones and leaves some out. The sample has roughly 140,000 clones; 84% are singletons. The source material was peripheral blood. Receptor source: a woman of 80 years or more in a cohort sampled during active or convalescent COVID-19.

This CDR3 reads CASSYKGRDTEAFF. The CDR3 nucleotides read TGTGCCAGCAGTTACAAAGGGAGGGACACTGAAGCTTTCTTT. The V and J genes are TRBV6-5 and TRBJ1-1, with no clear D. The germline gives CDR1 MNHEY, CDR2 SVGAGI. The CDR3 contains 14 residues. V gave up 2 bases and J gave up 3 bases, with 10 bases separating them.

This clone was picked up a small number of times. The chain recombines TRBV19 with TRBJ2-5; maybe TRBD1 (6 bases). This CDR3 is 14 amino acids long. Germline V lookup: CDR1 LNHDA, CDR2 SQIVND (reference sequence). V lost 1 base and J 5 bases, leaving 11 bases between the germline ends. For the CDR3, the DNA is TGTGCCAGTAGTATAGGGGGGCGCCTGGAGACCCAGTACTTC. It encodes CASSIGGRLETQYF.

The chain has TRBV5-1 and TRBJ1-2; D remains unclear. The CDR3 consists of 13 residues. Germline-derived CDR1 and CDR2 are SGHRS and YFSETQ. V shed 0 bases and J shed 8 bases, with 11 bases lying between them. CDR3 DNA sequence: TGCGCCAGCAGCTTGGACAGTACTTGGGGCTACACCTTC. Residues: CASSLDSTWGYTF.

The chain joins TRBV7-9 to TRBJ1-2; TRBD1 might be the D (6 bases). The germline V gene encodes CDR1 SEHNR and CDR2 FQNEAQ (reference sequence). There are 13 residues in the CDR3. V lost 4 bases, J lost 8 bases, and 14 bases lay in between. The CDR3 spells CASSSLDRGGYTF. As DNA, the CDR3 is TGTGCCAGCAGCTCCCTTGATAGGGGGGGCTACACCTTC. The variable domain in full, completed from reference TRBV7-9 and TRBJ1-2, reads DTGVSQNPRHKITKRGQNVTFRCDPISEHNRLYWYRQTLGQGPEFLTYFQNEAQLEKSRLLSDRFSAERPKGSFSTLEIQRTEQGDSAMYLCASSSLDRGGYTFGSGTRLTVV.

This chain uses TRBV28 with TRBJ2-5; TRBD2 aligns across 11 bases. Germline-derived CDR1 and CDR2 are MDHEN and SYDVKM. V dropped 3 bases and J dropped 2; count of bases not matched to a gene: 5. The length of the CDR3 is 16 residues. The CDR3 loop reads CASSLWTSGQQETQYF. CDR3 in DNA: TGTGCCAGCAGTTTGTGGACTAGCGGGCAGCAAGAGACCCAGTACTTC.

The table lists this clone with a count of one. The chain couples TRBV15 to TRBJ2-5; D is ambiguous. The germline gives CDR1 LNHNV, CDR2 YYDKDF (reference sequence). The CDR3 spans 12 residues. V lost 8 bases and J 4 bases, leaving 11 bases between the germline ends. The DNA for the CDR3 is TGTGCCACCGCCCTCGGTAGAGAGACCCAGTACTTC. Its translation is CATALGRETQYF.

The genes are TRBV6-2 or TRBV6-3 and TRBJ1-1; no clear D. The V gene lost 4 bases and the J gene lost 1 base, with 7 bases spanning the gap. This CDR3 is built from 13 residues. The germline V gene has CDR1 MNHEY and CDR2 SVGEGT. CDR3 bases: TGTGCCAGCAGTTTCCTAAGGAACACTGAAGCTTTCTTT. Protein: CASSFLRNTEAFF.